The present T cell receptor (beta chain) was sequenced within a study of breast tumors, draining lymph nodes, adjacent tissues. Notes on the study in general: That most tumor T cells come from lymph nodes remained unproven. Data fit most tumor T cells coming from lymph node, expanding in tumor. Tumor repertoires ranked between lymph nodes and nontumor tissue in diversity, with V and J gene preferences.

V lost 0 bases, J lost 4 bases, and 8 bases stayed unmatched. Germline CDR1 reads DFQATT; CDR2 reads SNEGSKA (reference sequence). The CDR3 spans 17 residues. TCRdb independently ran MiXCR on the multiplex PCR reads; one entry per CDR3 protein. Here the sample spans 200,000 to 250,000 distinct CDR3 sequences, around 35% being singletons. This clonotype was counted many times. Antigen unknown. Breast cancer patients provided tissue from their axillary draining lymph nodes. This chain connects TRBV20-1 to TRBJ2-1, with 11 bases matching TRBD2. The sample comprised axillary lymph node tissue. This receptor was taken from a female donor with breast cancer. Some clones in this sample may be carry-over from other donors' samples. This CDR3 reads CSARDQTGTSGYNEQFF. CDR3 in DNA: TGCAGTGCTAGAGATCAAACCGGGACTAGCGGATACAATGAGCAGTTCTTC.